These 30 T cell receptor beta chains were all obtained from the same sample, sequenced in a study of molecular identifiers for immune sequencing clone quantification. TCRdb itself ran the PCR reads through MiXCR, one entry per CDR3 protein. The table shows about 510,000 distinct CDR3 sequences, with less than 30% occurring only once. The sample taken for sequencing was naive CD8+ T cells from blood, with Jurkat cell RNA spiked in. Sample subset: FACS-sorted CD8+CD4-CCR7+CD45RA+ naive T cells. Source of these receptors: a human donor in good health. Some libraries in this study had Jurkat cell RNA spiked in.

In nucleotides, the CDR3 is TGTGCCACCAGTGAACACAGACAGGCTCGATACAATGAGCAGTTCTTC. This translates into CATSEHRQARYNEQFF. The gene calls are TRBV24-1 and TRBJ2-1; D possibly corresponds to TRBD1 (6 bases). The CDR3 consists of 16 residues. Trimming shortened V by 4 bases and J by 4 bases, and 16 bases separated the two germline ends. CDR1 KGHDR and CDR2 SFDVKD come from the germline V gene.

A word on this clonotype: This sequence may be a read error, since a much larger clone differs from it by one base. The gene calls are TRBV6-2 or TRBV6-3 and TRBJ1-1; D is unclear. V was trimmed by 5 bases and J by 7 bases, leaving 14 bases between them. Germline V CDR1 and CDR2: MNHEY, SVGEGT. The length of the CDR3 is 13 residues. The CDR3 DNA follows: TGTGCCAGCAGTACTTTTGGATTGGATGAAGCTTTCTTT. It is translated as CASSTFGLDEAFF.

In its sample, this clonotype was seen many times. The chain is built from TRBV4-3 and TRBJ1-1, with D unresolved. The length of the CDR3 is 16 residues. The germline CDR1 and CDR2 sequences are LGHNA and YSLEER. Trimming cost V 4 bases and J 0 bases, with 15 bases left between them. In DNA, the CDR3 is TGCGCCAGCAGCCCTACCCGGATGGCCGTGAACACTGAAGCTTTCTTT. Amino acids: CASSPTRMAVNTEAFF.

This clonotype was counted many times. The CDR3 bases are TGTGCCAGCAGGACTAGCCCTTACACCGGGGAGCTGTTTTTT. The encoded protein is CASRTSPYTGELFF. The V gene is TRBV2, the J gene TRBJ2-2; 7 positions agree with TRBD2. Trimming at V came to 6 bases and at J to 3 bases, leaving 4 bases not matched to a gene. The CDR3 consists of 14 residues. Germline assignment: CDR1 SNHLY and CDR2 FYNNEI. Supplemented by reference TRBV2 and TRBJ2-2, the full variable domain reads EPEVTQTPSHQVTQMGQEVILRCVPISNHLYFYWYRQILGQKVEFLVSFYNNEISEKSEIFDDQFSVERPDGSNFTLKIRSTKLEDSAMYFCASRTSPYTGELFFGEGSRLTVL.

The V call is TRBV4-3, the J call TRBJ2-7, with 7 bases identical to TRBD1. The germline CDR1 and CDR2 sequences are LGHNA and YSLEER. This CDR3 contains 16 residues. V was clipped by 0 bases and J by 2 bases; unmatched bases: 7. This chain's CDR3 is CASSQDLWQGAYEQYF. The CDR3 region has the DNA TGCGCCAGCAGCCAAGACCTTTGGCAGGGGGCCTACGAGCAGTACTTC.

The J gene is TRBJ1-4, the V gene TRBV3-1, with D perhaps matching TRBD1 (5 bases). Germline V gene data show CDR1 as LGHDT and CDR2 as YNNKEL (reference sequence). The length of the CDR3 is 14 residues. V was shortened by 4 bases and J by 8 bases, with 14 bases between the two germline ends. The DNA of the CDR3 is TGTGCCAGCAGCCTTGGAGCAGGGCGGGAAAAACTGTTTTTT. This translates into CASSLGAGREKLFF.

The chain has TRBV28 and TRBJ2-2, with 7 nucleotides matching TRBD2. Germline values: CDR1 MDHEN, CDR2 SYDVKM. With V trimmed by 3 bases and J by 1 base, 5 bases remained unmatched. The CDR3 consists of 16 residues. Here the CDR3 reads CASSFWASGNTGELFF. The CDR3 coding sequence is TGTGCCAGCAGTTTTTGGGCTAGCGGGAACACCGGGGAGCTGTTTTTT.

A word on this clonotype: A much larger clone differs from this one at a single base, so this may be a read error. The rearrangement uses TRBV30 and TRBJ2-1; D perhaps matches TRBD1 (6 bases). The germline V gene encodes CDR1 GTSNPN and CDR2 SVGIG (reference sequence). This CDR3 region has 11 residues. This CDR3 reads CAWRGDNEQLF. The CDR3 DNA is TGTGCCTGGAGGGGGGACAATGAGCAGCTCTTC. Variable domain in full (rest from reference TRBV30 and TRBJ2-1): SQTIHQWPATLVQPVGSPLSLECTVEGTSNPNLYWYRQAAGRGLQLLFYSVGIGQISSEVPQNLSASRPQDRQFILSSKKLLLSDSGFYLCAWRGDNEQLFGPGTRLTVL.

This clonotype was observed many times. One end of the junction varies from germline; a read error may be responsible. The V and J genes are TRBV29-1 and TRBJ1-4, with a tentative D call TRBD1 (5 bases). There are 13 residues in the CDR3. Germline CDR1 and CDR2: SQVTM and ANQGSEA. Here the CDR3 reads CSVVWTTNEKLFF. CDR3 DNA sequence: TGCAGCGTTGTCTGGACAACCAATGAAAAACTGTTTTTT.

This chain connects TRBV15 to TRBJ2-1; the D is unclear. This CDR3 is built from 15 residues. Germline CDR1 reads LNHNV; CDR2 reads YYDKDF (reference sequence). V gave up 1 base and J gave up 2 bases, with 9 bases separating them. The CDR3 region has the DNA TGTGCCACCAGCAGAGTCCGGGCCCCCTACAATGAGCAGTTCTTC. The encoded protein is CATSRVRAPYNEQFF.

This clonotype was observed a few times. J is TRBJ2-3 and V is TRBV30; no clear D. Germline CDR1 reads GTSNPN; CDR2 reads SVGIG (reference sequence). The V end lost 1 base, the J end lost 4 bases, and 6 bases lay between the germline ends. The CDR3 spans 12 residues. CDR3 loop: CAWSDLADTQYF. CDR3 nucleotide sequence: TGTGCCTGGAGTGACCTAGCAGATACGCAGTATTTT.

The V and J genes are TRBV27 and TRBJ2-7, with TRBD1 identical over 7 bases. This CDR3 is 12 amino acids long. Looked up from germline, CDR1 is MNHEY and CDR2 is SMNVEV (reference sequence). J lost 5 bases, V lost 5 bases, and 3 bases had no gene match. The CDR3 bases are TGTGCCAGCAGTAGGGGGCAAAACGAGCAGTACTTC. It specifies CASSRGQNEQYF.

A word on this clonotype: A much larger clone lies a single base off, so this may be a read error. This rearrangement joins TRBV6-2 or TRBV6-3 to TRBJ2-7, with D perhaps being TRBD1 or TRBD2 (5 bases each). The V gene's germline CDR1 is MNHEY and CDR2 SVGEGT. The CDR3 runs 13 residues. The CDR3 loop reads CVSSYGASYEQYF. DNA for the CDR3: TGTGTCAGCAGTTACGGGGCGAGTTACGAGCAGTACTTC.

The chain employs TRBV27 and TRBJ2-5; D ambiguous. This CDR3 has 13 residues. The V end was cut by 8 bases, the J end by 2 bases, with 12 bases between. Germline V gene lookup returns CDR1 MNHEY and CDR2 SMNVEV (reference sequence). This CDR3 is CASGRSTQETQYF. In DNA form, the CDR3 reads TGTGCCAGCGGCCGATCGACTCAAGAGACCCAGTACTTC.

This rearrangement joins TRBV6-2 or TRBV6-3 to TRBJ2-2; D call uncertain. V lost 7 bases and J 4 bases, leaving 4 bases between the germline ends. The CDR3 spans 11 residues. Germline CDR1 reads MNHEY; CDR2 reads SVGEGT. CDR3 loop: CASMITGELFF. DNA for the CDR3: TGTGCCAGCATGATCACCGGGGAGCTGTTTTTT.

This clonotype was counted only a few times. As DNA, the CDR3 is TGCAGTGCTAGGAGTCACACCCGATCTAGCACAGATACGCAGTATTTT. Its protein product is CSARSHTRSSTDTQYF. The chain joins TRBV20-1 to TRBJ2-3, with no clear D. Trimming pared 3 bases from V and 0 bases from J, leaving 16 bases between. CDR1 is DFQATT and CDR2 is SNEGSKA in the germline V gene (reference sequence). The CDR3 has 16 residues.

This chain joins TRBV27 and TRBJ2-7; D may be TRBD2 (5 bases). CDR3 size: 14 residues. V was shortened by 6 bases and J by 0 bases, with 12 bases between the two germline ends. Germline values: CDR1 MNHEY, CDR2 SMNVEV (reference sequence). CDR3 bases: TGTGCCAGCAGACAGACGGGAACCTCCTACGAGCAGTACTTC. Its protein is CASRQTGTSYEQYF.

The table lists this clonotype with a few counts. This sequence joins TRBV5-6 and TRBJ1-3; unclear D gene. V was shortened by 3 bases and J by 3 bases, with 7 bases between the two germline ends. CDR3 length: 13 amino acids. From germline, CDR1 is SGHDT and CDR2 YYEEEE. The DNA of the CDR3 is TGTGCCAGCAGCTCGGCCGGTGGAAACACCATATATTTT. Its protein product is CASSSAGGNTIYF. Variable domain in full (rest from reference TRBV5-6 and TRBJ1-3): DAGVTQSPTHLIKTRGQQVTLRCSPKSGHDTVSWYQQALGQGPQFIFQYYEEEERQRGNFPDRFSGHQFPNYSSELNVNALLLGDSALYLCASSSAGGNTIYFGEGSWLTVV.

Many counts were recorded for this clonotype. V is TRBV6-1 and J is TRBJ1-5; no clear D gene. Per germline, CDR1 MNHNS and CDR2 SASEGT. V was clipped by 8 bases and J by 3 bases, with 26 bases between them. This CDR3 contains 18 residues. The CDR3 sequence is CASLPKGHSTPFNQPQHF. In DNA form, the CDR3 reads TGTGCCAGCCTTCCCAAGGGCCACTCGACACCATTCAATCAGCCCCAGCATTTT.

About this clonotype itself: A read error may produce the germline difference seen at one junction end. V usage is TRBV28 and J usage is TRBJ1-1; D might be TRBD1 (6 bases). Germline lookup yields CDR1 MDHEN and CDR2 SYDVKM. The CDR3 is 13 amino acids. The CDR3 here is CASSFRGDTKAFF. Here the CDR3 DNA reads TGTGCCAGCAGTTTTAGGGGGGACACTAAAGCTTTCTTT.

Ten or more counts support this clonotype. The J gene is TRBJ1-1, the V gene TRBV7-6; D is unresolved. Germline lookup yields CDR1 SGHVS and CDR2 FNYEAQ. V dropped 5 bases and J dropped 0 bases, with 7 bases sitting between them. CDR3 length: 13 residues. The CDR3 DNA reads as TGTGCCAGCAGCAATGAGATGAACACTGAAGCTTTCTTT. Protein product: CASSNEMNTEAFF.

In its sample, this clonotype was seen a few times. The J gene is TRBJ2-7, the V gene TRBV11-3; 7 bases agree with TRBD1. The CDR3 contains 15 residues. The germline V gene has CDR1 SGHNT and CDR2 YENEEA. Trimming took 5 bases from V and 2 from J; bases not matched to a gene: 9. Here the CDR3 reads CASSEETGNAYEQYF. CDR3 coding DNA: TGTGCCAGCAGCGAGGAGACAGGGAATGCCTACGAGCAGTACTTC.

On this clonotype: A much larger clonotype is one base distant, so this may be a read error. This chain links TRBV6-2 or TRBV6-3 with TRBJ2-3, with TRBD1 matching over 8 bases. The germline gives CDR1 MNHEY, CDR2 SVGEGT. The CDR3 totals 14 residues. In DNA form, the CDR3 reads TGTGCCCGCAGTCAGGACAGGGCGGGAGATACGCAGTATTTT. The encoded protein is CARSQDRAGDTQYF.

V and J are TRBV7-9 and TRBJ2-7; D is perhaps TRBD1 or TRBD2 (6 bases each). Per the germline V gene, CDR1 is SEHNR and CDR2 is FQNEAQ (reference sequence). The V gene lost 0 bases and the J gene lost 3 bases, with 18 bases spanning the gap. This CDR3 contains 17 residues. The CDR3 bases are TGTGCCAGCAGCTTAGCCCGGGGGAGAGGACAGTTCTACGAGCAGTACTTC. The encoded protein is CASSLARGRGQFYEQYF.

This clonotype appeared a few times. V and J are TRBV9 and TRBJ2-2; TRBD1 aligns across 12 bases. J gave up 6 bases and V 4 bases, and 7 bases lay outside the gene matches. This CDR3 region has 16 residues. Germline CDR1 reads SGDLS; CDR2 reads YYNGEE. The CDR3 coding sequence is TGTGCCAGCAGCTCAGGGACAGGGGGCGCCGCCGGGGAGCTGTTTTTT. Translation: CASSSGTGGAAGELFF.

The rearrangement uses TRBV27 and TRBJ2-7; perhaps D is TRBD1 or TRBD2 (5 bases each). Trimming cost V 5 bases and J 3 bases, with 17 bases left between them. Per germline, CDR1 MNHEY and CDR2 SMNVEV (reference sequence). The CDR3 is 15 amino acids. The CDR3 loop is CASSGGAGISYEQYF. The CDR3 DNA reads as TGTGCCAGCAGTGGGGGAGCAGGGATCAGCTACGAGCAGTACTTC.

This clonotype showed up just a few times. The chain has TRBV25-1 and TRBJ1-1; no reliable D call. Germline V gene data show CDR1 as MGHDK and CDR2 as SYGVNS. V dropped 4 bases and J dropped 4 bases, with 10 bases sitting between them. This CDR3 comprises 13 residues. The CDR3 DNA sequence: TGTGCCAGCAGTGTAACGGTTTCCACTGAAGCTTTCTTT. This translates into CASSVTVSTEAFF.

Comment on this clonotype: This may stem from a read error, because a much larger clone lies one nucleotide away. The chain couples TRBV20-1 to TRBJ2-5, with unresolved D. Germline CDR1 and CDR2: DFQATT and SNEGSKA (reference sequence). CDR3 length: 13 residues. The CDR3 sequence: CSARYPIQEPQYF. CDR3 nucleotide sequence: TGCAGTGCTAGGTATCCCATACAAGAGCCCCAGTACTTC.

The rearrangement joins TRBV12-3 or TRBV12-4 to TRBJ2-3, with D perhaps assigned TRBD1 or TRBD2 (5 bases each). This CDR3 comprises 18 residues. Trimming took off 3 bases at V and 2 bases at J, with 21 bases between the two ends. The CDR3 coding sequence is TGTGCCAGCAGTTTCCATTTATGGGACGCTCTTCTCACAGATACGCAGTATTTT. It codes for CASSFHLWDALLTDTQYF.

The CDR3: CASSFEVGSSYEQYF. Here the CDR3 DNA reads TGTGCCAGCAGCTTTGAGGTCGGGAGCTCCTACGAGCAGTACTTC. The rearrangement uses TRBV11-1 and TRBJ2-7, with a possible D match to TRBD2 (6 bases). The CDR3 consists of 15 residues. Germline CDR1 is SGHAT and CDR2 is FQDESV (reference sequence). V was clipped by 3 bases and J by 0 bases, with 12 bases between them.